This TCR beta chain was sequenced in a study of molecular identifiers for immune sequencing clone quantification. In its sample, this clonotype was seen many times. The antigen remains undetermined. MiXCR, run by TCRdb on the PCR reads, gives a single entry per CDR3 protein. Seen here are about 500,000 distinct CDR3 sequences, roughly 23% observed once, and the top ten hold 0.65% to 0.95%. The germline V gene has CDR1 SEHNR and CDR2 FQNEAQ (reference sequence). V lost 1 base and J 7 bases, leaving 4 bases between the germline ends. The CDR3 is 11 residues long. Naive CD8 T cell sorting was performed on the CD8+CD4-CCR7+CD45RA+ phenotype. General study findings and limits: Clones with over 20 RNA copies captured over 98% of effector molecules but under 1% of naive ones.

The source is a human donor in good health. Some libraries in this study had Jurkat cell RNA spiked in. Sequenced input: naive CD8+ T cells from blood, with Jurkat cell RNA spiked in. Stated subset: FACS-sorted CD8+CD4-CCR7+CD45RA+ naive T cells. The J gene is TRBJ1-1, the V gene TRBV7-9; D gene uncertain. CDR3 DNA: TGTGCCAGCAGCTTAGTTGGTGAAGCTTTCTTT. This sequence encodes CASSLVGEAFF.